Detailed here is one TCR beta chain. No cognate antigen has been identified for it. Per-base quality was not reported, and no clone a single base away is much larger than it. TCRbeta CDR3 regions were amplified from genomic DNA using the immunoSEQ Assay, a bias-controlled multiplex PCR. Processing in the source paper ran as follows. Within the assay, amplification of reference gene primers was used to estimate how many nucleated cells each sample contained. To quantify the absolute abundance of each unique TCRbeta CDR3 rearrangement, sequence reads were collapsed and filtered. For each sample, productive Simpson clonality was calculated as the square root of Simpson's diversity index across productive rearrangements. TCRdb's version of the immuneACCESS table is confined to in-frame rearrangements and falls short of the full clone set. An unresolved V gene accounts for under half of the shortfall where checked; the remainder is of unknown origin. The D gene and trimming were derived from the DNA, and the V and J assignments and clone size from that table. This sample lists approximately 260,000 clones; about 86% were detected once. The ten largest clonotypes hold around 3.3% of the sample.

The data are from a study of blood T cell repertoires in COVID-19 (dated by TCRdb to the early 2020s). Study-wide context: The collaborator samples originated in the United States, Italy and Spain and spanned the acute and convalescent phases of COVID-19. Samples were obtained from the ongoing ImmuneRACE study (first 160 participants) and from over 1,000 subjects provided by 6 global collaborators. Subjects who had been exposed to COVID-19, were actively infected with it, or had recovered from it provided the deeply sampled blood TCRbeta repertoires that made up the dataset. Where available, HLA class I and class II types were taken from metadata supplied by the sample provider and were not determined by assay-based typing. The material from the prospective study consisted of cDNA or gDNA derived from T cells, B-cell-depleted T cells, or PBMCs. The repertoires were released in a freely available public database meant as a resource for research on the immune response to SARS-CoV-2. Sample metadata almost always included a de-identified subject ID, COVID-19 status, age in years and sex.

In the prospective study, participants were 18 to 89 years old, resided in fewer than 25 geographic areas of the United States, and were enrolled through a virtual design. In the prospective study, cohorts were assigned on the basis of participant-reported clinical history obtained from a screening survey and a study questionnaire. Each participant in the prospective study had whole blood, serum and a nasopharyngeal or oropharyngeal swab collected by mobile phlebotomists. Additional blood draws and questionnaires over an approximately two-month period could optionally be provided by prospective study participants. Before DNA extraction, prospective study blood samples were shipped either frozen or at room temperature. The investigation overall reported the following: Clinical and demographic metadata were provided uncurated, with the amount varying by source and participant.

The germline V gene encodes CDR1 SGHNT and CDR2 YYREEE (reference sequence). Clipping removes 0 bases from V and 8 bases from J, with 6 as the unmatched junction base count. The CDR3 sequence holds 15 residues, the cysteine and phenylalanine included. The entry retains the CDR3 DNA only, 45 bases that are in frame from base 1. The TCR was taken from a middle-aged woman with acute COVID-19. The chain joins TRBV5-4 to TRBJ2-1; 9 middle bases align to TRBD2. Source material: PBMCs or T cells enriched from blood (not recorded which). The CDR3 corresponds to CASSLELAGNYEQFF. The DNA reads as follows: TGTGCCAGCAGCTTGGAGCTAGCGGGAAATTATGAGCAGTTCTTC. The full variable domain, completed from the reference TRBV5-4 and TRBJ2-1 proteins outside the CDR3, reads ETGVTQSPTHLIKTRGQQVTLRCSSQSGHNTVSWYQQALGQGPQFIFQYYREEENGRGNFPPRFSGLQFPNYSSELNVNALELDDSALYLCASSLELAGNYEQFFGPGTRLTVL.